A selection of T cell receptor beta chains follows, all from one sample in a study of monozygotic twins with inflammatory bowel disease. TCRdb reworked the 5' RACE reads into one entry per CDR3 protein, no DNA. Its clone listing holds about 450,000 distinct CDR3 sequences. The specimen was blood. All receptors derive from a human donor with ulcerative colitis or Crohn's disease, or a healthy co-twin of an affected twin (not recorded which). CDR3s include the opening cysteine and the closing phenylalanine or tryptophan.

v_call	j_call	cdr3_aa
TRBV6-1	TRBJ1-6	CASSRNPGTNSPLHF
TRBV5-1	TRBJ2-7	CASSYRTSGGSYEQYF
TRBV18	TRBJ2-3	CASSPPARADTQYF
TRBV7-9	TRBJ2-3	CASRASGSKTDTQYF
TRBV12-3/TRBV12-4	TRBJ2-1	CASSPRTMTEQFF
TRBV2	TRBJ2-6	CASSLRTSSGANVLTF
TRBV2	TRBJ2-7	CASRGDAYEQYF
TRBV5-1	TRBJ2-2	CASSLESVPTNTGELFF
TRBV10-3	TRBJ2-7	CASRTGETAEQYF
TRBV6-1	TRBJ2-2	CASSEGVFATGVAGELFF
TRBV5-4	TRBJ2-5	CASSLVGTETQYF